This T cell receptor (beta chain) was identified in a study of T cell responses to AZD1222 COVID-19 vaccine. Worth noting for this clone: As yet, its antigen is unknown.

Broader study findings: Only after the peak T cell response were repertoires sampled. Reportedly, close to half of spike-specific TCRs are directed against unmutated variant regions.

Trimming pared 6 bases from V and 3 bases from J, leaving 12 bases between. CDR1 MDHEN and CDR2 SYDVKM come from the germline V gene. The CDR3 sequence is 14 residues long. The assay was immunoSEQ multiplex PCR, and TCRdb's table has in-frame clones only and misses some. In the table there are fewer than 200,000 clones, around nine tenths of which are singletons. The input for sequencing was peripheral blood, taken 28 days after the second AZD1222 dose. The source of this sequence is an adult who received the AZD1222 COVID-19 vaccine. This sequence joins TRBV28 and TRBJ1-5, with unresolved D. CDR3 protein: CASSTEGINQPQHF. The DNA for the CDR3 is TGTGCCAGCAGCACGGAGGGAATCAATCAGCCCCAGCATTTT. The full variable domain, in which reference TRBV28 and TRBJ1-5 provide the parts outside the CDR3, is DVKVTQSSRYLVKRTGEKVFLECVQDMDHENMFWYRQDPGLGLRLIYFSYDVKMKEKGDIPEGYSVSREKKERFSLILESASTNQTSMYLCASSTEGINQPQHFGDGTRLSIL.